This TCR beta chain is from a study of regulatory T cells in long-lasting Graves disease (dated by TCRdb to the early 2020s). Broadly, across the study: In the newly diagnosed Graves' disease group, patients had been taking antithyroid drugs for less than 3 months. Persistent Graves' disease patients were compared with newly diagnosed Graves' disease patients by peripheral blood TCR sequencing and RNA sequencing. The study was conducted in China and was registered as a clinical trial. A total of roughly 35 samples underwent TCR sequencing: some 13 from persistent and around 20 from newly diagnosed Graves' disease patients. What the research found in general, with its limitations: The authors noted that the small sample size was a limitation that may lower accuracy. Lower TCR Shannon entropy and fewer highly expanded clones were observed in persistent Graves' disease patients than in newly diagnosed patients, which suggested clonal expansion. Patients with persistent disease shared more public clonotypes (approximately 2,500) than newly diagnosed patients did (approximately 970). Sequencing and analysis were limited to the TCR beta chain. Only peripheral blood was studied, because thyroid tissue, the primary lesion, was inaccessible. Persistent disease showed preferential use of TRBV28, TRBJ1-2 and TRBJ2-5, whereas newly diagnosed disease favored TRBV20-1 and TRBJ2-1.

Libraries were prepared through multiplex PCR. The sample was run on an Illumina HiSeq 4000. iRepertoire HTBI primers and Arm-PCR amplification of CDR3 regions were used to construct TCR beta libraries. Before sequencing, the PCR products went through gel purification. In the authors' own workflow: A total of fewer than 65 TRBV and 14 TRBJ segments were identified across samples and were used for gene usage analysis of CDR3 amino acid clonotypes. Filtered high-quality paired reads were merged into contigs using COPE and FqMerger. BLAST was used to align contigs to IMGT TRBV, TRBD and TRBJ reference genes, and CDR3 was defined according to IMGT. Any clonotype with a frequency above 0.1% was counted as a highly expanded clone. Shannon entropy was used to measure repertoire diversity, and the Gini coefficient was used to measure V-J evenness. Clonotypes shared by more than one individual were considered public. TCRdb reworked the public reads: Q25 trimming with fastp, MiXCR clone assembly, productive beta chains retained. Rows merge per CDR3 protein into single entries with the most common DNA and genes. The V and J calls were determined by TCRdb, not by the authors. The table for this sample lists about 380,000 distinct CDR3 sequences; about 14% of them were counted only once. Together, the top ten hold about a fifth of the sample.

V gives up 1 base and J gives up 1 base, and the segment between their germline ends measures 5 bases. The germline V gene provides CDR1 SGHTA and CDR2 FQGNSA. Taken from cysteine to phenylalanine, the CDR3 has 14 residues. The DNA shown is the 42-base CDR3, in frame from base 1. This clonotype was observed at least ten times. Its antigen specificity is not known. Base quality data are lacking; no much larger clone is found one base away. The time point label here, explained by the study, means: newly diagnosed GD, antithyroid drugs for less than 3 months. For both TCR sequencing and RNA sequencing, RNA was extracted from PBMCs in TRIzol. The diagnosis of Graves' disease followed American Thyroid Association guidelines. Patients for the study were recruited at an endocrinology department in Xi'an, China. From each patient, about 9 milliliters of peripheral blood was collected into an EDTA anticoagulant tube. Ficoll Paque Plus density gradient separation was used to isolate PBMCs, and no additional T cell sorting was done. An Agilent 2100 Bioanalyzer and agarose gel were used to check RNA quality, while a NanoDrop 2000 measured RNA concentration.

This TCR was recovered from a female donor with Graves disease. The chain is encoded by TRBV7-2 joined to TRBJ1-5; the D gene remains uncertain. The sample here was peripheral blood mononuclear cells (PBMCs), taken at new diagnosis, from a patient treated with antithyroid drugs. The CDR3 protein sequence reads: CASSLGISNQPQHF. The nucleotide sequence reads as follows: TGTGCCAGCAGCTTAGGGATAAGCAATCAGCCCCAGCATTTT.